Detailed here is one TCR beta chain. Measured with immunoSEQ multiplex PCR; TCRdb has only the in-frame clones, and not every one. The sample comprises roughly 230,000 clones, around four fifths of which are singletons, and around 8.9% rests with the top ten. These data come from a study of blood T cell repertoires in COVID-19. Germline V lookup: CDR1 SGHAT, CDR2 FQNNGV. The length of the CDR3 is 12 residues. V was pared by 1 base and J by 11 bases, with 11 bases between. The chain couples TRBV11-2 to TRBJ1-1; no firm D call. The specimen was peripheral blood. The receptor was derived from a man aged 35 to 55 with active or convalescent COVID-19. This CDR3 is CASSLGGNYAFF. Here the CDR3 DNA reads TGTGCCAGCAGCTTAGGCGGTAATTATGCTTTCTTT.